Presented here are 17 T cell receptor beta chains from one specimen sequenced in a study of blood T cells in healthy people across ages. A J-beta primer mix and a sample-barcoded 5' primer were used in a second PCR of about 6 to 12 cycles. TCRdb passed the 5' RACE reads through MiXCR, listing each CDR3 protein once. The sample has about 1,500,000 distinct CDR3 sequences; 40% to 50% are singletons. Input material: blood. The receptors were gathered from a woman aged 18-29 years in good health.

This clonotype was observed a handful of times. V and J are TRBV9 and TRBJ2-7; maybe TRBD1 (6 bases). Looked up from germline, CDR1 is SGDLS and CDR2 is YYNGEE. The CDR3 is made up of 14 amino acids. Trimming removed 4 bases from V and 6 bases from J, with 17 bases in between. The CDR3 DNA follows: TGTGCCAGCAGCCCCCGCGGTGTAGGGGGCGAGCAGTACTTC. The encoded protein is CASSPRGVGGEQYF.

This sequence joins TRBV3-1 and TRBJ2-1; 11 nucleotides align to TRBD2. CDR1 is LGHDT and CDR2 is YNNKEL in the germline V gene (reference sequence). V trimming: 6 bases; J trimming: 15 bases; junction bases outside the gene matches: 10. This CDR3 region has 13 residues. CDR3 residues: CASSSIAGGPPFF. For the CDR3, the DNA is TGTGCCAGCAGTTCCATAGCGGGAGGGCCCCCGTTCTTC.

This clonotype was recorded a few times. The genes are TRBV6-4 and TRBJ2-7; 8 positions match TRBD2. This CDR3 has 15 residues. V lost 6 bases, J lost 7 bases, and 14 bases stayed unmatched. Per the germline V gene, CDR1 is MRHNA and CDR2 is SNTAGT. CDR3 amino acids: CASRQDGRALNEQYF. In DNA form, the CDR3 reads TGTGCCAGCAGACAGGACGGGAGGGCTCTCAATGAGCAGTACTTC.

The rearrangement links TRBV7-8 to TRBJ1-2, with unresolved D. CDR1 and CDR2 from the germline V gene are SGHVS and FQNEAQ. The CDR3 is 11 residues long. V lost 6 bases and J 8 bases, leaving 10 bases between the germline ends. CDR3 region: CASSDPFGYTF. The CDR3 nucleotides read TGTGCCAGCAGTGACCCGTTCGGCTACACCTTC.

The rearrangement uses TRBV20-1 and TRBJ2-1, with TRBD2 matching over 7 bases. CDR3 length equals 16 residues. The germline CDR1 and CDR2 sequences are DFQATT and SNEGSKA (reference sequence). With 5 bases clipped from V and 0 bases from J, the junction kept 10 bases outside the gene matches. CDR3 DNA sequence: TGCAGTGCTCCACCGGGGGGTCGCAGCTCCTACAATGAGCAGTTCTTC. Protein: CSAPPGGRSSYNEQFF.

The rearrangement links TRBV4-1 to TRBJ2-1; D possibly corresponds to TRBD2 (5 bases). V lost 1 base and J lost 6, with 7 bases in between. CDR1 MGHRA and CDR2 YSYEKL come from the germline V gene. This CDR3 comprises 13 residues. CDR3 residues: CASSQAGINEQFF. The CDR3 coding sequence is TGCGCCAGCAGCCAAGCGGGGATCAATGAGCAGTTCTTC.

This sequence joins TRBV6-5 and TRBJ2-5; D might be TRBD1 or TRBD2, each matching 5 bases. The CDR3 is made up of 15 amino acids. V was pared by 0 bases and J by 9 bases, with 17 bases between. Germline CDR1 MNHEY, CDR2 SVGAGI. The DNA for the CDR3 is TGTGCCAGCAGTTACTCGGGGCAGGGACCGTGGGCCCAGTACTTC. Translation gives CASSYSGQGPWAQYF.

The chain links TRBV12-5 to TRBJ1-5; tentative D call: TRBD1 (5 bases). Germline V gene data show CDR1 as LGHNT and CDR2 as FRNRAP. V was cut by 0 bases and J by 3 bases, with 9 bases left in between. The CDR3 runs 15 residues. The CDR3 nucleotides read TGTGCTAGTGGTTTGGTCTCGGGGCCCAATCAGCCCCAGCATTTT. This translates into CASGLVSGPNQPQHF.

The genes are TRBV4-1 and TRBJ2-5; no reliable D call. This CDR3 has 14 residues. CDR1 is MGHRA, CDR2 YSYEKL, per germline. V was pared by 1 base and J by 2 bases, with 8 bases between. CDR3 amino acids: CASSQVRQQETQYF. The CDR3 nucleotides are TGCGCCAGCAGCCAAGTACGTCAGCAAGAGACCCAGTACTTC.

This clonotype came up a few times. V gene TRBV7-6 combines with J gene TRBJ2-7; TRBD1 aligns across 9 bases. There are 17 residues in the CDR3. Germline CDR1 reads SGHVS; CDR2 reads FNYEAQ. Losses at the gene ends were 5 bases for V and 1 base for J; bases not matched to a gene: 12. CDR3 sequence reads: CASSLLTDGTGSYEQYF. The CDR3 nucleotides read TGTGCCAGCAGCCTACTTACCGACGGGACAGGGTCCTACGAGCAGTACTTC.

This clonotype was seen more than once but under ten times. CDR3 residues: CASSPGMRRDYEQYF. The CDR3 DNA is TGCGCCAGCAGCCCAGGGATGAGGCGGGACTACGAGCAGTACTTC. The chain carries TRBV5-1 and TRBJ2-7; D possibly corresponds to TRBD2 (6 bases). The CDR3 sequence is 15 residues long. Trimming stripped 4 bases from V and 3 bases from J, with 17 bases between. From germline, CDR1 is SGHRS and CDR2 YFSETQ.

This chain connects TRBV21-1 to TRBJ2-5; the D call of TRBD1 is as the table states it, not checked on the DNA. The J call could be wrong; TRBJ2-7 is a better fit for the DNA end. TRBV21-1 is a pseudogene locus. CDR3 length: 14 residues. The CDR3 DNA is TGTGCCAGCCGAGACATGGGGGAACCCTACGAGCAGTACTTC. This encodes CASRDMGEPYEQYF.

The rearrangement links TRBV29-1 to TRBJ2-4; 8 nucleotides align to TRBD1. The J call may be faulty, since TRBJ2-7 better matches the DNA end. The CDR3 has 17 amino acids. The germline V gene encodes CDR1 SQVTM and CDR2 ANQGSEA. The CDR3 sequence is CSVEDSDRGGFYGEQYF. The CDR3 DNA reads as TGCAGCGTTGAAGACAGCGACAGGGGAGGATTTTACGGCGAGCAGTACTTC.

This clonotype has just one count. This chain joins TRBV29-1 and TRBJ2-2; 8 bases are a match to TRBD1. The CDR3 spans 11 residues. CDR1 is SQVTM, CDR2 ANQGSEA, per germline. Losses at the gene ends were 3 bases for V and 15 bases for J; bases not matched to a gene: 6. Here the CDR3 DNA reads TGCAGCGTTGAGCGACAGGGGTGGATGTTTTTT. Amino acid sequence: CSVERQGWMFF.

This clonotype showed up just a few times. The chain uses TRBV27 and TRBJ2-7; TRBD1 matches 9 bases. The CDR3 totals 15 residues. CDR1 and CDR2 from the germline V gene are MNHEY and SMNVEV (reference sequence). The trim removed 6 bases at V and 1 base at J, leaving 7 bases unmatched. CDR3 protein: CASSRPGTGSYEQYF. CDR3 in DNA: TGTGCCAGCAGCCGTCCCGGGACAGGGTCCTACGAGCAGTACTTC.

This clonotype was seen a handful of times. The chain carries TRBV20-1 and TRBJ2-2; the D call may be TRBD1 or TRBD2 (5 bases each). Germline lookup yields CDR1 DFQATT and CDR2 SNEGSKA (reference sequence). CDR3 length equals 15 residues. The ends were cut back, 4 bases at V and 0 bases at J, with 12 bases in the middle. CDR3 nucleotides: TGCAGTGCTACAACCGGGACCGCGAACACCGGGGAGCTGTTTTTT. Residues: CSATTGTANTGELFF.

This clonotype was observed at least ten times. The chain employs TRBV5-1 and TRBJ2-3; no clear D. V dropped 0 bases and J dropped 2 bases, with 10 bases sitting between them. There are 15 residues in the CDR3. CDR1 is SGHRS and CDR2 is YFSETQ in the germline V gene. CDR3 residues: CASSLAQPLTDTQYF. The DNA for the CDR3 is TGCGCCAGCAGCTTGGCCCAGCCCCTCACAGATACGCAGTATTTT.